The following is a T cell receptor beta chain sequence with its context. The data originate from a study of blood T cell repertoires in COVID-19. Study-wide background: Acute-phase and convalescent COVID-19 samples originated in the United States, Italy and Spain.

Seattle patient enrollment occurred during active infection, with longitudinal follow-up thereafter. V was pared by 5 bases and J by 1 base, with 13 bases of the junction left unmatched. Germline V gene data show CDR1 as MNHEY and CDR2 as SVGEGT. The CDR3 has 17 amino acids. In the study's own analysis: Reference gene primer amplification yielded estimated nucleated cell counts. Sequencing was performed with immunoSEQ multiplex PCR; in TCRdb, only in-frame clones are kept and a portion is missing. D and trimming come from the DNA, and the V and J calls and clone size come from that table. Of approximately 300,000 clones detected, around 90% appear once; the ten largest clones hold roughly 6.8%.

V and J are TRBV6-2 or TRBV6-3 and TRBJ2-5, with 7 nucleotides matching TRBD2. The source of this sequence is a woman under 40 with COVID-19, enrolled during active disease. Specimen: peripheral blood. The CDR3 reads CASSLNPLTSLQETQYF. In nucleotides, the CDR3 is TGTGCCAGCAGTCTAAACCCCCTGACTAGCCTCCAAGAGACCCAGTACTTC.